This TCR beta chain was sequenced in a study of blood T cell repertoires in COVID-19. Study information: Samples taken during acute and convalescent COVID-19 were collected in the United States, Italy and Spain. PBMCs, B-cell-depleted T cells, or T cells provided the cDNA or gDNA that made up the material.

Methods used by the authors: Quantification of nucleated cells was approximated via reference gene primer amplification. Sequencing was performed with immunoSEQ multiplex PCR; in TCRdb, only in-frame clones are kept and a portion is missing. From that table come the V and J calls and clone size; the DNA was used to work out D and trimming. The data hold around 260,000 clones, with around 86% observed a single time. J gave up 3 bases and V 3 bases, and 9 bases lay outside the gene matches. The CDR3 is made up of 15 amino acids. Looked up from germline, CDR1 is SGHNT and CDR2 is YYREEE (reference sequence).

The sequenced material came from peripheral blood. The source is a woman aged 40 to 50 who had recovered from COVID-19. The chain links TRBV5-4 to TRBJ2-7, with TRBD1 matching over 7 bases. The CDR3 nucleotides are TGTGCCAGCAGCTGGAACCGAGGGGGCAGCTACGAGCAGTACTTC. Translated: CASSWNRGGSYEQYF.